Reported below is one T cell receptor beta chain. Its antigen is unidentified. The method was immunoSEQ multiplex PCR; TCRdb's version includes in-frame clones alone and lacks a portion of them. Among roughly 600,000 clones listed, 95% to 98% were seen once. This entry comes from a study of shared clonotypes between healthy human individuals. General study points: Donor scarcity curtailed the genetic and exposure-history diversity represented herein.

Positively selected for CCR7, the CD45RO-negative cells used as naive CD8 cells excluded terminally differentiated effector memory CD45RA+ cells. Trimming removed 3 bases from V and 1 base from J, with 16 bases in between. Per the germline V gene, CDR1 is MNHEY and CDR2 is SMNVEV (reference sequence). The CDR3 contains 17 residues. This chain joins TRBV27 and TRBJ1-5; D is possibly TRBD1 (6 bases). The receptor was isolated from a man aged 30-40 years in good health. Sequences were obtained from naive CD8+ T cells sorted from blood. The CDR3 here is CASSLLGGEVSNQPQHF. The CDR3 DNA reads as TGTGCCAGCAGTTTGCTTGGGGGCGAGGTGAGCAATCAGCCCCAGCATTTT.